This T cell receptor (beta chain) was identified in a study of STAT3 mutations in large granular lymphocyte leukemia. Findings of the study overall: After therapy, about 35% of the 18 patients switched clonotypes, all new clones STAT3 wild type. Some patients had dominant TCR clones larger than their STAT3 mutant burden. Every T-LGLL patient had at least one immunodominant TCRbeta clonotype.

Profiled with immunoSEQ multiplex PCR; TCRdb holds only in-frame clones, not every one. The sample records 4,500 to 5,500 clones, roughly 94% being singletons. A remark on this clone: What it binds is not known.

Germline CDR1 is LNHNV and CDR2 is YYDKDF (reference sequence). The CDR3 runs to 16 residues. The V gene lost 4 bases and the J gene lost 3 bases, with 16 bases spanning the gap. Input material: peripheral blood mononuclear cells. The V call is TRBV15, the J call TRBJ1-5, with TRBD1 as a possible D gene (5 bases). This clonotype was obtained from a man between 60 and 75 years old with T-cell large granular lymphocyte leukemia. Some clones in this sample may be carry-over from other donors' samples. The CDR3 region has the DNA TGTGCCACCAGCACTTCCGGGACGGACATCAATCAGCCCCAGCATTTT. Its translation: CATSTSGTDINQPQHF.